Each of the 6 T cell receptor beta chains below was sequenced from the same sample in a study of blood T cells in healthy people across ages. Sample-barcoded 5' priming and a J-beta primer mix drove a second PCR of about 6 to 12 cycles. TCRdb re-called the 5' RACE reads through MiXCR, storing one row per CDR3 protein. The data contain about 500,000 distinct CDR3 sequences, less than 25% of them seen just once; the ten biggest clones take up less than 9%. These data were also filed under a second study, of T cells of mothers and their children.

Sequencing used blood. These receptors were taken from a boy between 10 and 17 years old in good health.

The rearrangement uses TRBV6-2 or TRBV6-3 and TRBJ2-5, with 14 bases aligning to TRBD2. CDR1 MNHEY and CDR2 SVGEGT come from the germline V gene. J lost 2 bases, V lost 4 bases, and 6 bases had no gene match. This CDR3 is built from 17 residues. CDR3 region: CASSWGLAGDPQETQYF. For the CDR3, the DNA is TGTGCCAGCAGTTGGGGACTAGCGGGGGACCCACAAGAGACCCAGTACTTC.

This clonotype was found many times. This rearrangement joins TRBV28 to TRBJ2-5, with D perhaps matching TRBD1 (6 bases). The germline CDR1 and CDR2 sequences are MDHEN and SYDVKM. This CDR3 is built from 17 residues. V shed 0 bases and J shed 4 bases, with 18 bases lying between them. This chain's CDR3 is CASSLWGTNTGTETQYF. In DNA form, the CDR3 reads TGTGCCAGCAGTTTATGGGGGACAAACACTGGGACAGAGACCCAGTACTTC.

This clonotype was seen more than once but under ten times. The rearrangement joins TRBV6-1 to TRBJ2-4; D remains unclear. Germline CDR1 MNHNS, CDR2 SASEGT. The length of the CDR3 is 10 residues. Trimming pared 6 bases from V and 15 bases from J, leaving 12 bases between. The DNA for the CDR3 is TGTGCCAGCAGGGGCAGTTTGTGGTACTTC. This translates into CASRGSLWYF.

The chain joins TRBV7-8 to TRBJ1-1; D not resolved. Trimming pared 3 bases from V and 0 bases from J, leaving 8 bases between. Germline V gene lookup returns CDR1 SGHVS and CDR2 FQNEAQ. The CDR3 loop spans 14 amino acids. As DNA, the CDR3 is TGTGCCAGCAGCTTTTATTCGGTGAACACTGAAGCTTTCTTT. Translating gives CASSFYSVNTEAFF.

The chain employs TRBV20-1 and TRBJ2-3; 8 nucleotides align to TRBD2. Trimming at V came to 4 bases and at J to 2 bases, leaving 5 bases not matched to a gene. CDR3 length equals 14 residues. The V gene's germline CDR1 is DFQATT and CDR2 SNEGSKA (reference sequence). The DNA for the CDR3 is TGCAGTGCTACAAGCGGGGGAACCACAGATACGCAGTATTTT. It translates to CSATSGGTTDTQYF.

The V gene is TRBV7-2, the J gene TRBJ2-1, with TRBD2 identical over 11 bases. The length of the CDR3 is 17 residues. The germline gives CDR1 SGHTA, CDR2 FQGNSA. Unmatched junction bases numbered 7, after V lost 5 bases and J lost 1 base. CDR3 residues: CASSLSGGARSYNEQFF. The DNA of the CDR3 is TGTGCCAGCAGCCTTAGCGGGGGGGCCCGGTCCTACAATGAGCAGTTCTTC.